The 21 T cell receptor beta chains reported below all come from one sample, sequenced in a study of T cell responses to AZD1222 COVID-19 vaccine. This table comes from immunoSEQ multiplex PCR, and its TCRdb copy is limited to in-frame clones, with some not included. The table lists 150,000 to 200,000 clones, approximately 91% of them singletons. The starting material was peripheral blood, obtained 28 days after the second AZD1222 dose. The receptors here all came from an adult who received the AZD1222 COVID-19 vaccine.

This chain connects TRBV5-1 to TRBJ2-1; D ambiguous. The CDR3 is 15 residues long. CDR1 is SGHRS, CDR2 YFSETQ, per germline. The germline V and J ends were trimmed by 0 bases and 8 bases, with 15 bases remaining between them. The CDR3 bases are TGCGCCAGCAGCTTGGTCGCTACGCTATTACATGAGCAGTTCTTC. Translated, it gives CASSLVATLLHEQFF.

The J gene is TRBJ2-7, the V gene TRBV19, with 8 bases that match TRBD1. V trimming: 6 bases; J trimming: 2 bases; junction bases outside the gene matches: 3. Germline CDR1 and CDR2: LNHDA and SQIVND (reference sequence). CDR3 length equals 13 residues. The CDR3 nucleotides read TGTGCCAGTAGGGACAGGGCCACCTACGAGCAGTACTTC. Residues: CASRDRATYEQYF. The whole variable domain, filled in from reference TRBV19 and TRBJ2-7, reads DGGITQSPKYLFRKEGQNVTLSCEQNLNHDAMYWYRQDPGQGLRLIYYSQIVNDFQKGDIAEGYSVSREKKESFPLTVTSAQKNPTAFYLCASRDRATYEQYFGPGTRLTVT.

As DNA, the CDR3 is TGCGCCAGCAGCCCCGGGGACAGGCCCTACGAGCAGTACTTC. Amino acids: CASSPGDRPYEQYF. The chain is built from TRBV5-1 and TRBJ2-7; 8 nucleotides align to TRBD1. In germline, CDR1 is SGHRS, CDR2 YFSETQ. V dropped 4 bases and J dropped 2; count of bases not matched to a gene: 5. The CDR3 runs to 14 residues.

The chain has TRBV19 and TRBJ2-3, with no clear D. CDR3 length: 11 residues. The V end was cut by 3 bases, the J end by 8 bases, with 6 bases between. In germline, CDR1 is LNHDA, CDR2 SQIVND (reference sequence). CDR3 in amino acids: CASSIVGTQYF. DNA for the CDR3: TGTGCCAGTAGTATTGTAGGTACGCAGTATTTT.

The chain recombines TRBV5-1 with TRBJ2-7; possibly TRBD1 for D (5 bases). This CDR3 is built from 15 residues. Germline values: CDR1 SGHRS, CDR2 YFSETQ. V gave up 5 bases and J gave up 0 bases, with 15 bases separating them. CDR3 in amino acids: CASRSTGSFSYEQYF. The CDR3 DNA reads TGCGCCAGCAGATCCACAGGTTCCTTCTCCTACGAGCAGTACTTC.

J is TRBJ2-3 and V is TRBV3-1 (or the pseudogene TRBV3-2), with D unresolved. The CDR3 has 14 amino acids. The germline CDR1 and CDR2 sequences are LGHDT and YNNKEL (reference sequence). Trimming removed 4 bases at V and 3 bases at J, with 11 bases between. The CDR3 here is CASSPLRATDTQYF. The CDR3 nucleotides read TGTGCCAGCAGCCCTCTCCGGGCTACAGATACGCAGTATTTT.

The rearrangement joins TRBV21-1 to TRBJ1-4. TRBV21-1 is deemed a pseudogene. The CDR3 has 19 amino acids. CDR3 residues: CASSKGTGPPGWTNEKLFF. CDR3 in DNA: TGTGCCAGCAGCAAAGGGACGGGGCCCCCTGGGTGGACTAATGAAAAACTGTTTTTT.

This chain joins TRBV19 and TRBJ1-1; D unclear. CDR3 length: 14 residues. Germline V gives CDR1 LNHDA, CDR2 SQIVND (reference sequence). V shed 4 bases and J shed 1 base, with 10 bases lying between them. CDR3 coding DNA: TGTGCCAGTAGTACCCAAGACGGGAACACTGAAGCTTTCTTT. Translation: CASSTQDGNTEAFF.

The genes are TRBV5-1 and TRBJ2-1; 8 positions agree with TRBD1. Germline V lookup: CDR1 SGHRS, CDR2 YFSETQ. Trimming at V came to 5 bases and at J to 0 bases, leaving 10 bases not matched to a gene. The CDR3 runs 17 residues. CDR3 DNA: TGCGCCAGCAGACCCGAAACAGGGGGAAGCTCCTACAATGAGCAGTTCTTC. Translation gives CASRPETGGSSYNEQFF. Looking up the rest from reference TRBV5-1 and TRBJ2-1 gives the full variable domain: KAGVTQTPRYLIKTRGQQVTLSCSPISGHRSVSWYQQTPGQGLQFLFEYFSETQRNKGNFPGRFSGRQFSNSRSEMNVSTLELGDSALYLCASRPETGGSSYNEQFFGPGTRLTVL.

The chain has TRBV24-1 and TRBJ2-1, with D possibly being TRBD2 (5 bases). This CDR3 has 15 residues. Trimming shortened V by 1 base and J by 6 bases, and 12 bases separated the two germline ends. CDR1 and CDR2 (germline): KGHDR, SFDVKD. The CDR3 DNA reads TGTGCCACCAGTGATTTAAGGCTAGCCGGCAATGAGCAGTTCTTC. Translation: CATSDLRLAGNEQFF.

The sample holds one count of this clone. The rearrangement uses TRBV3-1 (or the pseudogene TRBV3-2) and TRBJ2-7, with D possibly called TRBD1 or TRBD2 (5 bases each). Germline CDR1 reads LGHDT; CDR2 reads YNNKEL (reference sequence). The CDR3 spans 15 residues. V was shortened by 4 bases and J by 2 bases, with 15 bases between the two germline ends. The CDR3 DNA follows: TGTGCCAGCAGCCCGTGGGGGACCCTAGCCTACGAGCAGTACTTC. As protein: CASSPWGTLAYEQYF.

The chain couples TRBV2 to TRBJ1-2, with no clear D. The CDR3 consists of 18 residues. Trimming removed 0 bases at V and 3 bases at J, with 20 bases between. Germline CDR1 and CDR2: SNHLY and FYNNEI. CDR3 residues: CASSEAPGSRRTYYGYTF. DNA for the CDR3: TGTGCCAGCAGTGAAGCCCCAGGTAGTCGAAGGACCTACTATGGCTACACCTTC.

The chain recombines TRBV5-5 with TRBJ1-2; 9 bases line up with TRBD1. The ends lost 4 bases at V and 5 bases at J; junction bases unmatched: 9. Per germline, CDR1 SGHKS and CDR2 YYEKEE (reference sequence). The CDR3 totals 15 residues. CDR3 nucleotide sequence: TGTGCCAGCAGCCCTACAGGGGGCTATTTATATGGCTACACCTTC. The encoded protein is CASSPTGGYLYGYTF.

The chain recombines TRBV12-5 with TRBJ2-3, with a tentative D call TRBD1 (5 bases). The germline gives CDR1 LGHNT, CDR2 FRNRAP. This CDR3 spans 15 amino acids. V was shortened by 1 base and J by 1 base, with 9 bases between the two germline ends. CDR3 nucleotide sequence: TGTGCTAGTGGTTTGGGACAGACCCGCACAGATACGCAGTATTTT. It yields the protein CASGLGQTRTDTQYF.

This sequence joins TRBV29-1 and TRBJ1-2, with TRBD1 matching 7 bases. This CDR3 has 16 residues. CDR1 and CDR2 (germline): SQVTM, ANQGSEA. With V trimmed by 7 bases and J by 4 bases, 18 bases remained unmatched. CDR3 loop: CSADDMTGLSAYGYTF. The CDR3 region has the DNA TGCAGCGCGGACGATATGACAGGGTTATCCGCCTATGGCTACACCTTC. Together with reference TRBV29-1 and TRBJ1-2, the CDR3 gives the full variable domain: SAVISQKPSRDICQRGTSLTIQCQVDSQVTMMFWYRQQPGQSLTLIATANQGSEATYESGFVIDKFPISRPNLTFSTLTVSNMSPEDSSIYLCSADDMTGLSAYGYTFGSGTRLTVV.

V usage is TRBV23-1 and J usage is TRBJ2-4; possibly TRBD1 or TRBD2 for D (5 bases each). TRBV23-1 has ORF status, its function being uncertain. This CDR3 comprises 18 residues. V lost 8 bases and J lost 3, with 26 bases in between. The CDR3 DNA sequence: TGCGCCAGCCATTCTCCCAGGGAACCACCTCGGGGCAAAAACATTCAGTACTTC. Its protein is CASHSPREPPRGKNIQYF.

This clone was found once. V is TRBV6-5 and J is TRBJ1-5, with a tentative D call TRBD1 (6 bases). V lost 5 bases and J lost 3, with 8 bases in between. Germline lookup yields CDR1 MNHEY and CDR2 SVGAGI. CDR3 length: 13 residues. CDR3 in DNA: TGTGCCAGCAGTACAGGGCTCAATCAGCCCCAGCATTTT. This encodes CASSTGLNQPQHF.

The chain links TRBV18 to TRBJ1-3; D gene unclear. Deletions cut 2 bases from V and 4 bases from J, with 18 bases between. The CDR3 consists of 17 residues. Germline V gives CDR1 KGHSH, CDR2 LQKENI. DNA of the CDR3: TGTGCCAGCTCACCAAAACTCGTTGTTGGGATCGGAAACACCATATATTTT. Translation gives CASSPKLVVGIGNTIYF.

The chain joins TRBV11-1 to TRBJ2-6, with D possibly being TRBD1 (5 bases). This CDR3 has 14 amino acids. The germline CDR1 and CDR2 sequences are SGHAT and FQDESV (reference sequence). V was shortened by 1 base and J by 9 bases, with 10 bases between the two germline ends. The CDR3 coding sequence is TGTGCCAGCAGCTTAGGATCAGGGAACAACGTCCTGACTTTC. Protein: CASSLGSGNNVLTF.

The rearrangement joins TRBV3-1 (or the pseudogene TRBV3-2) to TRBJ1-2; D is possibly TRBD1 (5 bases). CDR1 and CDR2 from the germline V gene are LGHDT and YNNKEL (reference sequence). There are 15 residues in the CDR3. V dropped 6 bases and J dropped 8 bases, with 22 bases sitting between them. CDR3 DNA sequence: TGTGCCAGCAGACCCGGGACCCACCCTTGTGAAGGCTACACCTTC. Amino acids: CASRPGTHPCEGYTF.

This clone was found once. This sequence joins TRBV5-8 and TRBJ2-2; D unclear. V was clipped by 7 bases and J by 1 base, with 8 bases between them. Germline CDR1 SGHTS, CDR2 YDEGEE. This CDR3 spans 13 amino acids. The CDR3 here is CASAYGNTGELFF. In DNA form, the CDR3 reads TGTGCCAGCGCGTATGGGAACACCGGGGAGCTGTTTTTT. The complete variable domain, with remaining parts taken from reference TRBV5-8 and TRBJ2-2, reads EAGVTQSPTHLIKTRGQQATLRCSPISGHTSVYWYQQALGLGLQFLLWYDEGEERNRGNFPPRFSGRQFPNYSSELNVNALELEDSALYLCASAYGNTGELFFGEGSRLTVL.